The 8 T cell receptor beta chains below all came from one sample that was sequenced in a study of tumor-infiltrating lymphocytes in primary liver carcinoma listed by TCRdb under 2017. Sequencing took place on an Illumina HiSeq 2500. Starting from roughly 500 ng total RNA, TCRbeta-specific cDNA was produced by reverse transcription with a constant-region primer and ProtoScript II reverse transcriptase. Construction of the TCRbeta libraries relied on three nested rounds of multiplex PCR, following a slightly modified ARM-PCR procedure. Each of the first two PCR rounds ran for approximately 10 cycles and used multiplex TRBV1-TRBV30 forward primers together with a Cbeta reverse primer. Using fastp at Q25 and MiXCR, TCRdb reprocessed the public reads and kept productive beta chains. Every distinct CDR3 protein forms one entry, paired with its most common genes and DNA. The sample profile shows 250,000 to 350,000 distinct CDR3 sequences; about 50% of them were found once. The leading ten clones occupy about a sixth of the sample.

RNA from unsorted whole blood was extracted with TRIzol reagent, and germline DNA was obtained with the DNeasy Blood & Tissue kit. Sequenced input: peripheral blood. The receptors stem from a woman aged 30 to 39 with primary liver carcinoma and hepatitis B virus infection.

Concerning this clonotype: This likely comes from a read error, as the CDR3 has no conserved phenylalanine or tryptophan at its end. The CDR3 region is CASSFHTNEQFS. Here the CDR3 DNA reads TGTGCCAGCAGTTTCCATACCAATGAGCAGTTCTCC. The V call is TRBV12-3 or TRBV12-4, the J call TRBJ2-1; unclear D gene. Trimming removed 3 bases from V and 6 bases from J, with 6 bases in between. The CDR3 loop spans 12 amino acids.

This clonotype was counted a single time. The chain has TRBV5-4 and TRBJ2-3, with a weak D call TRBD2 (6 bases). The CDR3 consists of 15 residues. Between the trimmed V and J ends, which lost 3 bases and 6 bases, there was a span of 17 bases. Germline V CDR1 and CDR2: SGHNT, YYREEE (reference sequence). The CDR3 protein is CASSSRDHRGDTQYF. In nucleotides, the CDR3 is TGTGCCAGCAGCTCCAGGGACCACCGGGGGGATACGCAGTATTTT.

This clonotype was counted a few times. The chain has TRBV4-1 and TRBJ2-1; 8 nucleotides agree with TRBD2. Trimming removed 0 bases from V and 7 bases from J; junction bases left unmatched: 5. The CDR3 sequence is 15 residues long. CDR1 and CDR2 from the germline V gene are MGHRA and YSYEKL. CDR3 in amino acids: CASSQELAVGNEQFF. The DNA for the CDR3 is TGCGCCAGCAGCCAAGAACTAGCGGTTGGTAATGAGCAGTTCTTC.

As regards this clonotype: A read error may be the cause here, since a much bigger clone is one base away. Lacking the conserved final phenylalanine or tryptophan, this CDR3 likely reflects a read error. The rearrangement links TRBV6-5 to TRBJ1-2; D might be TRBD1 (5 bases). CDR3 length: 14 residues. CDR1 and CDR2 (germline): MNHEY, SVGAGI. The ends were cut back, 8 bases at V and 3 bases at J, with 16 bases in the middle. CDR3 sequence: CASRGRDHHYGYTL. The CDR3 DNA reads TGTGCCAGCCGAGGCAGGGATCACCACTATGGCTACACCCTC.

This clonotype was seen a handful of times. A much larger clone is a single base away; this may be a read error. The rearrangement links TRBV11-2 to TRBJ2-2; D is ambiguous. The CDR3 spans 13 residues. The germline V gene encodes CDR1 SGHAT and CDR2 FQNNGV. CDR3 nucleotides: TGTGTCAGCAGCTTAGTTAACACCGGGGAGCTGTTTTTT. It translates to CVSSLVNTGELFF. Full variable domain (rest looked up from reference TRBV11-2 and TRBJ2-2): EAGVAQSPRYKIIEKRQSVAFWCNPISGHATLYWYQQILGQGPKLLIQFQNNGVVDDSQLPKDRFSAERLKGVDSTLKIQPAKLEDSAVYLCVSSLVNTGELFFGEGSRLTVL.

Points on this clonotype: With a much larger clone just one base away, this may be a read error. The chain couples TRBV29-1 to TRBJ2-5, with 8 bases that match TRBD2. Germline V gene sequence: CDR1 SQVTM, CDR2 ANQGSEA. V lost 7 bases, J lost 4 bases, and 11 bases stayed unmatched. The CDR3 loop spans 14 amino acids. CDR3 nucleotide sequence: TGCAGCGGGCTTCCGGCGGGAGGCCGAGAGACCCAGTACTTC. As protein: CSGLPAGGRETQYF.

The chain joins TRBV6-5 to TRBJ2-1; D is possibly TRBD1 (6 bases). Between the trimmed V and J ends, which lost 6 bases and 1 base, there was a span of 13 bases. CDR1 and CDR2 (germline): MNHEY, SVGAGI. The CDR3 runs 15 residues. The CDR3 region has the DNA TGTGCCAGCAGCCCAGGGGATTTTTCCTACAATGAGCAGTTCTTC. The encoded protein is CASSPGDFSYNEQFF.

This clonotype has a handful of counts. The chain combines TRBV28 with TRBJ2-4, with D unresolved. Germline CDR1 and CDR2: MDHEN and SYDVKM. The CDR3 is 16 amino acids. V lost 8 bases, J lost 0 bases, and 17 bases lay in between. This CDR3 is CASGGSAMAAKNIQYF. As DNA, the CDR3 is TGTGCCAGCGGTGGGTCGGCGATGGCAGCCAAAAACATTCAGTACTTC. Variable domain in full (rest from reference TRBV28 and TRBJ2-4): DVKVTQSSRYLVKRTGEKVFLECVQDMDHENMFWYRQDPGLGLRLIYFSYDVKMKEKGDIPEGYSVSREKKERFSLILESASTNQTSMYLCASGGSAMAAKNIQYFGAGTRLSVL.